This TCR beta chain was documented in a study of naive and memory T cell subsets. After the first PCR, alpha and beta chain libraries were processed separately. V was clipped by 5 bases and J by 0 bases; unmatched bases: 7. The CDR3 extends over 17 amino acids. Germline V CDR1 and CDR2: SGHTA, FQGNSA. Regarding this clonotype: Its antigen remains unidentified.

Findings of the study overall: In CD4 and CD8 cells, diversity dropped from naive through EMRA. Possibly reflecting memory cells re-expressing CD45RA, a few larger clonotypes occurred in naive repertoires, especially CD8. Naive and memory repertoire findings lacked a ground truth for validation.

Two oligonucleotides, mixed equimolar, formed the beta constant-region primer covering TRBC1 and TRBC2. Nested alpha and beta constant-region primers with the SP2 primer drove four PCR rounds on ligated cDNA. TCRdb analysed the UMI-ligation and nested PCR reads with MiXCR anew, one entry per CDR3 protein. Seen here are around 83,000 distinct CDR3 sequences, around 11% observed once, and the top ten hold 0.12% to 0.15%. The TCR was taken from a human donor in good health. Material: naive CD4+ T cells from blood. The rearrangement uses TRBV7-2 and TRBJ2-1, with 10 bases matching TRBD2. This chain's CDR3 is CASSRGLAASSYNEQFF. The CDR3 DNA reads as TGTGCCAGCAGCCGCGGACTAGCGGCTAGCTCCTACAATGAGCAGTTCTTC.